This TCR beta chain was recorded in a study of OX40 agonist ivuxolimab in advanced cancers. The germline V gene has CDR1 LNHDA and CDR2 SQIVND (reference sequence). The CDR3 consists of 12 residues. V shed 6 bases and J shed 0 bases, with 6 bases lying between them. Assay used: immunoSEQ multiplex PCR; TCRdb lists only in-frame clones, some missing. The table lists 50,000 to 65,000 clones, 84% of them singletons. The chain recombines TRBV19 with TRBJ2-7; tentatively, D is TRBD2 (5 bases). The sample was CD4+ or CD8+ T cells sorted from blood, taken in a trial of the OX40 agonist ivuxolimab. The receptor comes from an adult with an advanced solid tumor such as melanoma, head and neck, liver or kidney cancer. The CDR3 nucleotides are TGTGCCAGTAGAGGGAGCTCCTACGAGCAGTACTTC. Translation: CASRGSSYEQYF.